One sample yielded the 9 T cell receptor beta chains listed below, sequenced in a study of shared clonotypes between healthy human individuals. CD45RO negativity and positive selection for CCR7 defined naive CD8 cells, a population that excluded terminally differentiated effector memory CD45RA+ cells. TCRdb's copy holds only in-frame clones and misses some; the assay was immunoSEQ multiplex PCR. The table has about 2.1 million clones, 85% to 95% seen once. Sequencing was carried out using naive CD8+ T cells from PBMCs. These receptors were obtained from a man between 18 and 29 years old in good health. Some clones in this sample may be carry-over from other donors' samples.

The chain has TRBV7-9 and TRBJ2-1; 8 nucleotides match TRBD1. From germline, CDR1 is SEHNR and CDR2 FQNEAQ (reference sequence). The J segment lost 9 bases and the V segment lost 1 base, leaving 17 bases of the junction unmatched. CDR3 size: 18 residues. The CDR3 region has the DNA TGTGCCAGCAGCTTAGGGGGCCCCGGGACAGGACATCCCAGTGAGCAGTTCTTC. Residues: CASSLGGPGTGHPSEQFF.

The chain couples TRBV7-9 to TRBJ2-1; the D is unclear. CDR3 length: 15 residues. V was cut by 4 bases and J by 8 bases, with 18 bases left in between. The germline V gene encodes CDR1 SEHNR and CDR2 FQNEAQ (reference sequence). The CDR3 is CASSSPILLGDEQFF. DNA for the CDR3: TGTGCCAGCAGCTCTCCAATTCTACTGGGCGATGAGCAGTTCTTC.

This clone was seen a few times. The V gene is TRBV30, the J gene TRBJ1-1; D gene ambiguous. CDR3 length: 11 residues. V was trimmed by 8 bases and J by 4 bases, leaving 11 bases between them. CDR1 is GTSNPN and CDR2 is SVGIG in the germline V gene (reference sequence). Here the CDR3 reads CARRWGTEAFF. CDR3 coding DNA: TGTGCCCGCAGATGGGGCACTGAAGCTTTCTTT.

The chain couples TRBV7-9 to TRBJ2-1; D not resolved. CDR1 and CDR2 from the germline V gene are SEHNR and FQNEAQ (reference sequence). This CDR3 comprises 17 residues. V was pared by 1 base and J by 0 bases, with 13 bases between. In DNA, the CDR3 is TGTGCCAGCAGCTTAGGGCCGACGGAGAGCTCCTACAATGAGCAGTTCTTC. It is translated as CASSLGPTESSYNEQFF.

The chain has TRBV29-1 and TRBJ2-7, with 8 bases aligning to TRBD1. This CDR3 is built from 15 residues. The V gene end was trimmed by 6 bases and the J gene end by 1 base; junction bases not matched to a gene: 11. Germline V gene sequence: CDR1 SQVTM, CDR2 ANQGSEA. The CDR3: CSVRGTRQGSYEQYF. The CDR3 coding sequence is TGCAGCGTCAGGGGGACCCGACAGGGGTCCTACGAGCAGTACTTC.

This clone was picked up a small number of times. This chain joins TRBV15 and TRBJ1-5; possibly TRBD1 for D (6 bases). This CDR3 is built from 15 residues. Trimming shortened V by 0 bases and J by 7 bases, and 13 bases separated the two germline ends. Germline V lookup: CDR1 LNHNV, CDR2 YYDKDF (reference sequence). The CDR3 loop reads CATSREWGRGQPQHF. The DNA for the CDR3 is TGTGCCACCAGCAGAGAATGGGGGCGAGGACAGCCCCAGCATTTT.

This clone appeared once. The DNA for the CDR3 is TGTGCCAGCGGGGCTAGCGGGAACACCGGGGAGCTGTTTTTT. Residues: CASGASGNTGELFF. This sequence joins TRBV21-1 and TRBJ2-2; the DNA was not used to check the table's D call, TRBD2. TRBV21-1 represents a pseudogene. The length of the CDR3 is 14 residues.

The V gene is TRBV28, the J gene TRBJ2-7; weak D call: TRBD2 (8 bases). V lost 5 bases to trimming and J lost 0 bases, with 17 bases between them. The germline CDR1 and CDR2 sequences are MDHEN and SYDVKM. The CDR3 spans 16 residues. Written as DNA, the CDR3 is TGTGCCAGCAGTACCCCCGGGAGGGGGCTCTCCTACGAGCAGTACTTC. Encoded protein: CASSTPGRGLSYEQYF.

This clone was found a few times. The sample contains more than one DNA sequence encoding this CDR3. The CDR3 coding sequence is TGTGCCAGCAGTTTAGTCCCCTACGAGCAGTACTTC. It yields the protein CASSLVPYEQYF. The J gene is TRBJ2-7, the V gene TRBV28; D is ambiguous. CDR1 and CDR2 (germline): MDHEN, SYDVKM. V was shortened by 2 bases and J by 2 bases, with 4 bases between the two germline ends. The CDR3 runs 12 residues.